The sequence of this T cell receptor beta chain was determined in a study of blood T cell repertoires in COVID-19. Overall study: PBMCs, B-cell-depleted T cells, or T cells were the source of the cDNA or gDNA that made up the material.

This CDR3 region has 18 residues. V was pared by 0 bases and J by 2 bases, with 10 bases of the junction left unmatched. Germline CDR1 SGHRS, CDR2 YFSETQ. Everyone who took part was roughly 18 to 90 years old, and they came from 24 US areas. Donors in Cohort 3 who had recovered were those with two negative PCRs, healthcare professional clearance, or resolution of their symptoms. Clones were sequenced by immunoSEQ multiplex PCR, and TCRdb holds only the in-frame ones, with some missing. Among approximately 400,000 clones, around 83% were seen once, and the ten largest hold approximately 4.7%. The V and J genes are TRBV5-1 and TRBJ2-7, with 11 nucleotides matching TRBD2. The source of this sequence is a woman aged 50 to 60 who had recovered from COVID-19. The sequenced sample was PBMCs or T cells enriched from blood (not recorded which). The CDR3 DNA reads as TGCGCCAGCAGCTTGGATCTAGCGGGAGGCGCCACAACCTACGAGCAGTACTTC. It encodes CASSLDLAGGATTYEQYF.